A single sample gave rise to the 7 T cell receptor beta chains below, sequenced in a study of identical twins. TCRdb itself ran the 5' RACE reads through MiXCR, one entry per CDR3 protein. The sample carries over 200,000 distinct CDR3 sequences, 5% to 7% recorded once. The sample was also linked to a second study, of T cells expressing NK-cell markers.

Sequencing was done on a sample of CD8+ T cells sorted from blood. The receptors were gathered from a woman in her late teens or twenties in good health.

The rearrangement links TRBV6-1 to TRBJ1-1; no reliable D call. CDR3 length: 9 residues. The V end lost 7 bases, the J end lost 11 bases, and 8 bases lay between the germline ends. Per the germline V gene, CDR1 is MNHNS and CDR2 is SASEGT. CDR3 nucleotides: TGTGCCAGCACCGACGGCGCTTTCTTT. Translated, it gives CASTDGAFF.

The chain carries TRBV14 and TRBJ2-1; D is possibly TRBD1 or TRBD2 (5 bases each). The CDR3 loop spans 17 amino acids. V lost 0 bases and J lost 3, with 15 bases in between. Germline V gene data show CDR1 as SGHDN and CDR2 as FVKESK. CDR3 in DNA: TGTGCCAGCAGCCAAGAATCGGGGCGGGCGCGCTACAATGAGCAGTTCTTC. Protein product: CASSQESGRARYNEQFF.

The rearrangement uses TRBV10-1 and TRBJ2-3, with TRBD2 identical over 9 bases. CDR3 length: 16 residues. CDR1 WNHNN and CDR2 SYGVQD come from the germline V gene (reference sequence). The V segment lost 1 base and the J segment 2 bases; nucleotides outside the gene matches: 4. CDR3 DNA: TGCGCCAGCAGTGAGTTGGCTAGCGGGACCACAGATACGCAGTATTTT. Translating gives CASSELASGTTDTQYF.

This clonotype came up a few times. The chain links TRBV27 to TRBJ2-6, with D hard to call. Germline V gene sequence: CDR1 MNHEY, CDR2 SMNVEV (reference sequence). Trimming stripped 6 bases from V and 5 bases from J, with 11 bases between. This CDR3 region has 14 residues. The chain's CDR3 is CASRMGSWANVLTF. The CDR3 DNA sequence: TGTGCCAGCAGGATGGGTTCGTGGGCCAACGTCCTGACTTTC.

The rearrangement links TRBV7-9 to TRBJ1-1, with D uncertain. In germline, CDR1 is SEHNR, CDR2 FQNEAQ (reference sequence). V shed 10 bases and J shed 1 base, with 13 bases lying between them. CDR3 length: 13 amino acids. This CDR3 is CANSPTENTEAFF. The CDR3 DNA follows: TGTGCCAACTCGCCCACAGAGAACACTGAAGCTTTCTTT.

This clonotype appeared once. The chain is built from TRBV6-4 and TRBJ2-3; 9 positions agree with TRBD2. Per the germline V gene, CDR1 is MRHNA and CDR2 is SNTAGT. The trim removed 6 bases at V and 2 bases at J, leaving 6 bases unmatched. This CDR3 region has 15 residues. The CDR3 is CASRGLAGTTDTQYF. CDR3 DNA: TGTGCCAGCAGAGGTCTAGCGGGGACCACAGATACGCAGTATTTT.

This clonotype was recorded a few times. The CDR3 DNA is TGTGCCAGCGACGAATGGAACAGGGGGGACCAAGAGACCCAGTACTTC. Protein: CASDEWNRGDQETQYF. The chain couples TRBV21-1 to TRBJ2-5; whether TRBD1, the table's D call, matches the DNA was not checked. TRBV21-1 is shown as a pseudogene. The CDR3 length is 16 residues.